The sequence of this T cell receptor (beta chain) was determined in a study of CXCR3-negative and CXCR3-positive naive CD8 T cells. Libraries of TRB cDNA were made by 5' RACE and carried UMIs. TCRdb processed the 5' RACE reads again and assigns one entry to each CDR3 protein, with no DNA. The clone table shows approximately 56,000 distinct CDR3 sequences, with the ten largest holding approximately 22%. This sequence was found in a human donor in good health. Some clones in this sample may be carry-over from other donors' samples. Sequencing was carried out using memory CD8+ T cells from blood.

CDR3 sequence reads: CASVPDRGETQYF. The chain recombines TRBV12-5 with TRBJ2-5; TCRdb's D gene call, TRBD1, goes unchecked for lack of DNA. CDR1 and CDR2 (germline): LGHNT, FRNRAP. The CDR3 length is 13 residues.